This TCR beta chain was found in a study of CD8 T cells in ankylosing spondylitis. Study-level findings and limits: Reportedly, significant enrichment of disease-linked clones occurred in matched ankylosing spondylitis synovial fluid.

This CDR3 has 15 residues. Germline V CDR1 and CDR2: SGHRS, YFSETQ. The germline V and J ends were trimmed by 3 bases and 3 bases, with 16 bases remaining between them. Each CDR3 protein is one row after TCRdb ran MiXCR on the 5' RACE reads. The sample holds about 240,000 distinct CDR3 sequences; approximately 9% are singletons and the top ten take about 6.8%. In regard to this clonotype: Its cognate antigen is unknown.

The rearrangement uses TRBV5-1 and TRBJ2-7, with a possible D match to TRBD2 (6 bases). This TCR was sampled from a male donor with ankylosing spondylitis or in good health (not recorded which). Sequencing was carried out using blood, either unsorted or a sorted T cell fraction (not recorded which). In nucleotides, the CDR3 is TGCGCCAGCAGCTCCCAGGGTAGCGGCAACTACGAGCAGTACTTC. Protein: CASSSQGSGNYEQYF.